This T cell receptor (beta chain) was observed in a study of siplizumab effects on memory and regulatory T cells. Notes on the study in general: Sequences below about 10^-5 frequency were poorly captured, limiting mapping of alloreactive clones. The study found that siplizumab significantly reduced alloreactive sequences traceable to unstimulated CD4+ memory cells. Mappable alloreactive CD4+ clones came from Treg cells about 65% of the time on average with siplizumab, against 25% to 30% in controls.

The method was immunoSEQ multiplex PCR; TCRdb's version includes in-frame clones alone and lacks a portion of them. The sample lists about 56,000 clones, 95% to 98% seen once, with around 0.99% in the top ten. The CDR3 sequence is 18 residues long. The V gene's germline CDR1 is ENHRY and CDR2 SYGVKD. The V end lost 0 bases, the J end lost 0 bases, and 15 bases lay between the germline ends. As for this clone: Its target is unknown.

Sequencing used naive CD8+ T cells sorted from blood. This receptor was identified in a human donor in good health. This rearrangement joins TRBV10-3 to TRBJ1-5, with D maybe TRBD1 (5 bases). The CDR3 DNA sequence: TGTGCCATCAGTGAGTCGGGGGATCCCCCTTATAGCAATCAGCCCCAGCATTTT. Encoded protein: CAISESGDPPYSNQPQHF.